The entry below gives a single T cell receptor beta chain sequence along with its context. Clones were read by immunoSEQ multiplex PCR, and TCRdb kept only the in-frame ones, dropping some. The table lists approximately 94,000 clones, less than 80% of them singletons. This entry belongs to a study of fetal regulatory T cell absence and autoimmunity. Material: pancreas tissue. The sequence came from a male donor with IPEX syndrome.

The CDR3 nucleotides are TGTGCCATCAGTCCCATCCGGGGGGGTGAAAAACTGTTTTTT. As protein: CAISPIRGGEKLFF. The genes are TRBV10-3 and TRBJ1-4; the D gene is possibly TRBD1 (5 bases). The V end lost 5 bases, the J end lost 7 bases, and 14 bases lay between the germline ends. The germline V gene has CDR1 ENHRY and CDR2 SYGVKD. The CDR3 has 14 residues.